This entry lists 11 T cell receptor beta chains sequenced from one sample in a study of T cells in Graves' hyperthyroidism and ophthalmopathy. The CDR3 regions of TCR beta were amplified from RNA transcripts. TCR CDR3 underwent first-round RT-PCR with the HTBI primer set. TCRdb itself ran the multiplex PCR reads through MiXCR, one entry per CDR3 protein. The sample lists around 240,000 distinct CDR3 sequences, about 14% seen once, with 13% in the top ten. Sequencing used blood. The receptors were sampled from a middle-aged woman with Graves' hyperthyroidism that later progressed to Graves' ophthalmopathy.

The chain uses TRBV5-1 and TRBJ2-3, with 11 bases that match TRBD2. The germline gives CDR1 SGHRS, CDR2 YFSETQ. Trimming took 3 bases from V and 4 from J; bases not matched to a gene: 10. This CDR3 region has 17 residues. The CDR3 loop is CASSSRKTSGSPDTQYF. In DNA form, the CDR3 reads TGCGCCAGCAGCTCCCGAAAAACTAGCGGGAGCCCAGATACGCAGTATTTT.

This clonotype was counted at least ten times. The rearrangement links TRBV12-3 or TRBV12-4 to TRBJ2-7; no reliable D call. The CDR3 is made up of 15 amino acids. Trimming took 2 bases from V and 0 from J, leaving 11 bases between them. The CDR3: CASSLNAVPSYEQYF. CDR3 in DNA: TGTGCCAGCAGTTTAAACGCTGTCCCCTCCTACGAGCAGTACTTC.

This clonotype has at least ten counts. The chain links TRBV28 to TRBJ2-1; TRBD1 or TRBD2 may be the D gene (5 bases each). From germline, CDR1 is MDHEN and CDR2 SYDVKM. Between the trimmed V and J ends, which lost 5 bases and 12 bases, there was a span of 14 bases. The CDR3 loop spans 12 amino acids. For the CDR3, the DNA is TGTGCCAGCAGTCAACGGGACCTAAGGCAGTTCTTC. Amino acid sequence: CASSQRDLRQFF. Based on the CDR3 plus reference TRBV28 and TRBJ2-1, the full variable domain is DVKVTQSSRYLVKRTGEKVFLECVQDMDHENMFWYRQDPGLGLRLIYFSYDVKMKEKGDIPEGYSVSREKKERFSLILESASTNQTSMYLCASSQRDLRQFFGPGTRLTVL.

This clonotype was detected many times. The chain recombines TRBV12-3 or TRBV12-4 with TRBJ1-1; possibly TRBD1 for D (5 bases). The CDR3 covers 14 residues. The V end was cut by 3 bases, the J end by 5 bases, with 13 bases between. In DNA form, the CDR3 reads TGTGCCAGCAGTTTGTTAGACAGTAGGACTGAAGCTTTCTTT. It is translated as CASSLLDSRTEAFF.

At least ten counts were recorded for this clonotype. The chain uses TRBV28 and TRBJ1-6, with 9 positions matching TRBD1. Trimming at V came to 5 bases and at J to 10 bases, leaving 6 bases not matched to a gene. The CDR3 covers 14 residues. Germline-derived CDR1 and CDR2 are MDHEN and SYDVKM. CDR3 sequence: CASSTGTGNSPLHF. The CDR3 DNA reads TGTGCCAGCAGTACCGGGACAGGGAACTCACCCCTCCACTTT.

This clonotype occurred many times. This chain connects TRBV27 to TRBJ2-5; the match to TRBD2 covers 7 bases. Germline CDR1 is MNHEY and CDR2 is SMNVEV (reference sequence). V gave up 6 bases and J gave up 6 bases; unmatched junction bases: 7. CDR3 length: 13 amino acids. CDR3 nucleotide sequence: TGTGCCAGCAGCTCCGGGGAGGGCCAGACCCAGTACTTC. This gives the protein CASSSGEGQTQYF.

This clonotype was detected ten times or more. The DNA for the CDR3 is TGTGCCAGCAGCCAATTGGGTGGAAACAACAATGAGCAGTTCTTC. This codes for CASSQLGGNNNEQFF. V is TRBV5-6 and J is TRBJ2-1; D is ambiguous. From germline, CDR1 is SGHDT and CDR2 YYEEEE. The length of the CDR3 is 15 residues. Between the trimmed V and J ends, which lost 4 bases and 5 bases, there was a span of 16 bases.

This clonotype was seen more than once but under ten times. The J gene is TRBJ1-1, the V gene TRBV6-1; D is unclear. Per the germline V gene, CDR1 is MNHNS and CDR2 is SASEGT. This CDR3 region has 14 residues. With 6 bases removed from V and 0 bases from J, the gap between germline ends came to 11 bases. The CDR3, as DNA: TGTGCCAGCAGCCCCCTAAGAATGAACACTGAAGCTTTCTTT. Translation: CASSPLRMNTEAFF.

This clonotype was seen ten or more times. The rearrangement uses TRBV4-1 and TRBJ1-1; D is ambiguous. The CDR3 has 18 amino acids. Germline V gene lookup returns CDR1 MGHRA and CDR2 YSYEKL. V was cut by 1 base and J by 4 bases, with 22 bases left in between. For the CDR3, the DNA is TGCGCCAGCAGCCAAGTGGGGATACTGGACGGGTGGGGCACTGAAGCTTTCTTT. It codes for CASSQVGILDGWGTEAFF.

The V and J genes are TRBV2 and TRBJ2-1, with TRBD1 matching over 8 bases. CDR3 length: 14 amino acids. Germline assignment: CDR1 SNHLY and CDR2 FYNNEI. V lost 6 bases and J lost 5; bases outside the gene matches: 6. The CDR3 sequence: CASRMDRVDNEQFF. The CDR3 DNA reads as TGTGCCAGCAGGATGGACAGGGTAGACAATGAGCAGTTCTTC.

This clonotype occurred many times. The chain uses TRBV28 and TRBJ1-5; 7 bases match TRBD1. V lost 7 bases, J lost 7 bases, and 10 bases stayed unmatched. Germline V CDR1 and CDR2: MDHEN, SYDVKM. The CDR3 sequence is 14 residues long. For the CDR3, the DNA is TGTGCCAGCAACTTCCCTCAGGGGGGACAGCCCCAGCATTTT. It specifies CASNFPQGGQPQHF.